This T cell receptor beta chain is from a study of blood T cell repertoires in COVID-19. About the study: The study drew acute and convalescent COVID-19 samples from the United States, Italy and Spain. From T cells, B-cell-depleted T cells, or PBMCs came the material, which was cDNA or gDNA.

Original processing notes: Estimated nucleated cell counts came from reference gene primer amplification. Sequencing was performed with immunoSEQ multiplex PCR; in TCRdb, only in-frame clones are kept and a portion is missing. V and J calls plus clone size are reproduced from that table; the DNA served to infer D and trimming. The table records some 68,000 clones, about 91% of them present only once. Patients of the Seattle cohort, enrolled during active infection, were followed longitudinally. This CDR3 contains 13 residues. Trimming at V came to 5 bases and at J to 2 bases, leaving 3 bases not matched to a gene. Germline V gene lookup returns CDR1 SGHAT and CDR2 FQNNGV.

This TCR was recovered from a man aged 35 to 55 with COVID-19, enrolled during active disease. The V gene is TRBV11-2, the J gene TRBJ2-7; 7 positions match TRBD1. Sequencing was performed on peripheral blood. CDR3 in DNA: TGTGCCAGCAGCCGTGGACAGGCCTACGAGCAGTACTTC. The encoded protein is CASSRGQAYEQYF.